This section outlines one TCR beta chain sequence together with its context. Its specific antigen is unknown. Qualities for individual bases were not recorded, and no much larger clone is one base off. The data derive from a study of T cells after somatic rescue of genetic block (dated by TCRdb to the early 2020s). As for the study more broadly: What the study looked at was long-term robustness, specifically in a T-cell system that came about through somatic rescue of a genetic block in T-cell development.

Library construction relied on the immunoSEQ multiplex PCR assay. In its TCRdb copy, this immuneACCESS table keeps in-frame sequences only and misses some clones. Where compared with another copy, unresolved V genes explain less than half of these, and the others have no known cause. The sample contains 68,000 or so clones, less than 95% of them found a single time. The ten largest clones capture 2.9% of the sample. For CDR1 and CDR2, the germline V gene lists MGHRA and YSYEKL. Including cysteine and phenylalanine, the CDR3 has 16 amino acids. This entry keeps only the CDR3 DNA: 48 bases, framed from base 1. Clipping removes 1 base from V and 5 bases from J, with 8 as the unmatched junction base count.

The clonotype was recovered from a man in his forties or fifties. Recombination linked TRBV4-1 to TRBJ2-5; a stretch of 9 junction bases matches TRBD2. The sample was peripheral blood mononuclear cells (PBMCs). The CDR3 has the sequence CASSQAVAGDGETQYF. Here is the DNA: TGCGCCAGCAGCCAAGCGGTAGCGGGAGATGGGGAGACCCAGTACTTC.